This entry lists 13 T cell receptor beta chains sequenced from one sample in a study of T-cell memory formation after mild COVID-19. Via MiXCR, TCRdb re-called the 5' RACE reads, giving one row per CDR3 protein. The repertoire consists of approximately 50,000 distinct CDR3 sequences, with approximately 9% occurring once and the leading ten covering 10% to 15%. Sequencing was carried out using PBMCs or a T cell subset sorted from them (not recorded which). The source is an adult woman who had mild COVID-19 (a few samples of this study predate the infection). Cell type and time point are not known.

This clonotype showed up just a few times. For the CDR3, the DNA is TGTGCCAGCAGCTCGGACAGGGGGTCGGCTAACTATGGCTACACCTTC. It yields the protein CASSSDRGSANYGYTF. The chain uses TRBV12-3 or TRBV12-4 and TRBJ1-2; 10 bases agree with TRBD1. This CDR3 has 16 amino acids. V shed 6 bases and J 0 bases; nucleotides not matched to a gene: 7.

This clonotype was observed a few times. This chain links TRBV6-2 or TRBV6-3 with TRBJ2-2; maybe TRBD2 (5 bases). With 5 bases removed from V and 1 base from J, the gap between germline ends came to 8 bases. The CDR3 extends over 14 amino acids. CDR1 and CDR2 from the germline V gene are MNHEY and SVGEGT. In DNA form, the CDR3 reads TGTGCCAGCAGTCGGGATCTGAACACCGGGGAGCTGTTTTTT. The encoded protein is CASSRDLNTGELFF.

This clonotype was seen only a few times. J is TRBJ2-5 and V is TRBV9; possible D gene TRBD2, 5 bases. CDR3 length equals 13 residues. The V gene's germline CDR1 is SGDLS and CDR2 YYNGEE. V was cut by 2 bases and J by 2 bases, with 7 bases left in between. CDR3: CASSVSGQETQYF. The DNA for the CDR3 is TGTGCCAGCAGCGTTTCGGGGCAAGAGACCCAGTACTTC.

At least ten counts were recorded for this clonotype. The chain recombines TRBV5-1 with TRBJ1-2, with 7 bases lining up with TRBD1. The CDR3 length is 16 residues. Per the germline V gene, CDR1 is SGHRS and CDR2 is YFSETQ. J lost 0 bases, V lost 4 bases, and 9 bases had no gene match. The CDR3 sequence: CASSPTGWSPNYGYTF. For the CDR3, the DNA is TGCGCCAGCAGCCCGACAGGGTGGTCTCCTAACTATGGCTACACCTTC.

This clonotype appeared a few times. V and J are TRBV4-2 and TRBJ1-2, with TRBD1 identical over 8 bases. In germline, CDR1 is LGHNA, CDR2 YNFKEQ. The CDR3 covers 15 residues. V lost 3 bases to trimming and J lost 8 bases; unmatched junction nucleotides: 11. CDR3 region: CASSQPGQVSWGYTF. The CDR3 DNA reads TGTGCCAGCAGCCAGCCGGGACAGGTGTCCTGGGGCTACACCTTC.

This clonotype appeared many times. This chain joins TRBV7-3 and TRBJ2-1, with 11 positions matching TRBD2. The trim removed 6 bases at V and 1 base at J, leaving 2 bases unmatched. CDR3 size: 15 residues. CDR1 and CDR2 from the germline V gene are SGHTA and FQGTGA. CDR3 DNA: TGTGCCAGCAGTAGCGGGGGGGGATCCTACAATGAGCAGTTCTTC. It translates to CASSSGGGSYNEQFF.

In its sample, this clonotype was seen a few times. V and J are TRBV10-1 and TRBJ1-1; D call uncertain. The CDR3 has 14 amino acids. Germline V CDR1 and CDR2: WNHNN, SYGVQD (reference sequence). The ends were cut back, 7 bases at V and 10 bases at J, with 22 bases in the middle. The CDR3 DNA is TGCGCCAGCATGGCCCCGAAGGTAGGGAAGAGAGCTTTCTTT. Its protein product is CASMAPKVGKRAFF.

This clonotype was counted at least ten times. V usage is TRBV7-2 and J usage is TRBJ1-5; 8 bases are a match to TRBD1. This CDR3 has 15 residues. The V gene's germline CDR1 is SGHTA and CDR2 FQGNSA. J was trimmed by 4 bases and V by 1 base; bases with no gene match: 3. In DNA form, the CDR3 reads TGTGCCAGCAGCTTAGGACAGGGGAGGAATCAGCCCCAGCATTTT. This codes for CASSLGQGRNQPQHF.

V gene TRBV5-1 combines with J gene TRBJ2-5, with a weak D call TRBD2 (6 bases). The V end was cut by 4 bases, the J end by 1 base, with 14 bases between. CDR1 and CDR2 from the germline V gene are SGHRS and YFSETQ. The length of the CDR3 is 15 residues. CDR3 DNA: TGCGCCAGCAGCGCGGGACTCAGTTCCCAAGAGACCCAGTACTTC. It yields the protein CASSAGLSSQETQYF.

This clonotype was seen only a few times. The CDR3 DNA reads TGTGCCAGCAGTCACAGTGGGGAACTCGAGCAGTACTTC. The encoded protein is CASSHSGELEQYF. V usage is TRBV27 and J usage is TRBJ2-7, with D uncertain. The CDR3 contains 13 residues. Trimming cost V 5 bases and J 6 bases, with 14 bases left between them. Germline CDR1 is MNHEY and CDR2 is SMNVEV (reference sequence).

This clonotype has ten or more counts. CDR3 bases: TGTGCCAGCAGTTTCATGCTAGGGGGGGAGCAGTACTTC. Amino acid sequence: CASSFMLGGEQYF. The rearrangement links TRBV12-3 or TRBV12-4 to TRBJ2-7, with D perhaps being TRBD1 or TRBD2 (6 bases each). Trimming shortened V by 3 bases and J by 7 bases, and 13 bases separated the two germline ends. The CDR3 consists of 13 residues.

This chain connects TRBV7-2 to TRBJ2-5, with 9 bases fitting TRBD2. Trimming removed 3 bases from V and 4 bases from J; junction bases left unmatched: 3. CDR3 length: 14 residues. In germline, CDR1 is SGHTA, CDR2 FQGNSA. CDR3: CASSFLAGRETQYF. CDR3 DNA: TGTGCCAGCAGCTTCCTAGCGGGAAGAGAGACCCAGTACTTC.

This clonotype was counted a few times. The chain joins TRBV6-2 or TRBV6-3 to TRBJ2-1, with 13 bases that match TRBD2. Unmatched junction bases numbered 18, after V lost 10 bases and J lost 9 bases. Germline values: CDR1 MNHEY, CDR2 SVGEGT. This CDR3 contains 17 residues. The DNA of the CDR3 is TGTGCCACCCAAGCCCCCCGGACTAGCGGGAGTGTGGCTGAGCAGTTCTTC. Protein sequence: CATQAPRTSGSVAEQFF.